Listed below are T cell receptor beta chains from one sample, sequenced in a study of blood T cell repertoires in COVID-19. The protocol was immunoSEQ multiplex PCR, while the TCRdb copy is restricted to in-frame clones and leaves out a portion. The sample has roughly 380,000 clones, roughly 87% seen once. Input material: peripheral blood. These receptors were taken from a woman aged 60-75 years with COVID-19, enrolled during active disease. The CDR3 runs from the conserved cysteine through the conserved F or W. A D gene is named only where the DNA matches it firmly. The size of a clone is reported for some rows only, either as once, few or many, or as a class for expanded clones.

clone_size d_call j_call v_call cdr3_aa cdr3_nt
- - TRBJ1-3 TRBV6-6 CASSREGRNSGNTIYF TGTGCCAGCAGTCGGGAGGGACGGAACTCTGGAAACACCATATATTTT
once - TRBJ2-7 TRBV30 CAWTRDSYEQYF TGTGCCTGGACCCGGGACTCCTACGAGCAGTACTTC
- - TRBJ1-2 TRBV29-1 CSVVANYGYTF TGCAGCGTTGTAGCTAACTATGGCTACACCTTC
- TRBD1 TRBJ1-1 TRBV9 CASSVVGTAPEAFF TGTGCCAGCAGCGTAGTGGGGACAGCTCCTGAAGCTTTCTTT
- TRBD1 TRBJ1-1 TRBV19 CASSPGQGFITEAFF TGTGCCAGTAGTCCGGGACAGGGGTTTATCACTGAAGCTTTCTTT
many - TRBJ1-5 TRBV2 CASSEGRGEVGNQPQHF TGTGCCAGCAGTGAAGGGAGAGGAGAGGTTGGCAATCAGCCCCAGCATTTT
- - TRBJ1-5 TRBV19 CASSKMVMGGRQHF TGTGCCAGTAGTAAAATGGTTATGGGGGGTCGCCAGCATTTT
- - TRBJ1-2 TRBV16 CASSQSQDYGYTF TGTGCCAGCAGCCAATCACAGGACTATGGCTACACCTTC
- TRBD2 TRBJ2-7 TRBV15 CATSRTGGEQYF TGTGCCACCAGCCGCACGGGGGGCGAGCAGTACTTC
- - TRBJ1-6 TRBV18 CASSPPAGAYNSPLHF TGTGCCAGCTCACCACCGGCGGGGGCTTATAATTCACCCCTCCACTTT
- - TRBJ1-1 TRBV3-1/TRBV3-2 CASSQWGDDTEAFF TGTGCCAGCAGCCAATGGGGGGACGACACTGAAGCTTTCTTT
- - TRBJ1-1 TRBV5-1 CASSPPERENTEAFF TGCGCCAGCAGTCCTCCCGAGCGGGAGAACACTGAAGCTTTCTTT
- - TRBJ2-7 TRBV6-2/TRBV6-3 CASSYSEGMNEQYF TGTGCCAGCAGTTACTCGGAGGGGATGAACGAGCAGTACTTC
- - TRBJ1-1 TRBV7-2 CASRPTGNTEAFF TGTGCCAGCAGACCGACGGGGAACACTGAAGCTTTCTTT
- TRBD1 TRBJ2-7 TRBV18 CASSPLAGGIDEQYF TGTGCCAGCTCACCACTCGCAGGGGGCATCGACGAGCAGTACTTC
- - TRBJ1-1 TRBV12-3/TRBV12-4 CASRYTGNTEAFF TGTGCCAGCAGATATACAGGGAACACTGAAGCTTTCTTT
- - TRBJ1-5 TRBV2 CASSKGGNQPQHF TGTGCCAGCTCCAAAGGGGGCAATCAGCCCCAGCATTTT
- - TRBJ1-4 TRBV5-1 CASSLGGAGNEKLFF TGCGCCAGCAGCTTGGGGGGAGCGGGAAATGAAAAACTGTTTTTT
- TRBD2 TRBJ2-5 TRBV7-7 CASSLGIAGGYGETQYF TGTGCTAGCAGCTTAGGAATAGCGGGGGGCTATGGAGAGACCCAGTACTTC
- - TRBJ1-5 TRBV6-5 CASSRQNSNQPQHF TGTGCCAGCAGTCGACAGAATAGCAATCAGCCCCAGCATTTT
- - TRBJ1-1 TRBV4-2 CASSQASIGTEAFF TGTGCCAGCAGCCAAGCCTCTATCGGGACTGAAGCTTTCTTT
- - TRBJ2-7 TRBV6-1 CASSEEQGGVYEQYF TGTGCCAGCAGTGAAGAACAGGGTGGGGTCTACGAGCAGTACTTC
- TRBD2 TRBJ2-2 TRBV7-9 CASSSRLAGTGELFF TGTGCCAGCAGCTCTAGACTAGCGGGCACCGGGGAGCTGTTTTTT
- - TRBJ1-1 TRBV6-5 CATLRDSRRTEAFF TGTGCCACTCTCCGGGACTCCCGGAGGACTGAAGCTTTCTTT
- - TRBJ1-2 TRBV14 CASSQAGTGGYGYTF TGTGCCAGCAGCCAGGCGGGGACGGGAGGCTATGGCTACACCTTC